Below, 15 T cell receptor beta chains from the same sample are listed, as sequenced in a study of cytomegalovirus exposure and HLA in healthy donors (dated by TCRdb to about 2017). Library generation was performed with the immunoSEQ multiplex PCR assay. For the multiplex PCR, a mixture combining 60 forward primers for TCR Vbeta segments and 13 reverse primers for TCR Jbeta segments was used. TCRdb carries this immuneACCESS record with in-frame sequences only. Its versions omit some clonotypes, under half of them owing to an unresolved V gene in the studies checked, with the rest unexplained. The sample data list approximately 150,000 clones, and about four fifths of these were observed just once. The biggest ten clones account for about 4.3% of the sample. Sequencing was done on a sample of PBMCs. The origin of the receptors is a man aged 25 to 40 in good health and CMV-seronegative.

The chain combines TRBV14 with TRBJ2-7, with D possibly TRBD2 on 6 matching bases. Per germline, CDR1 SGHDN and CDR2 FVKESK. The V gene lost 3 bases and the J gene lost 2 bases, with 17 bases spanning the gap. The CDR3 contains 16 residues. The CDR3 nucleotides are TGTGCCAGCAGCCAGCAAAGAGTGGGAGGTACCTACGAGCAGTACTTC. It encodes CASSQQRVGGTYEQYF.

Details on this clone: Other DNA sequences in this specimen translate into the identical CDR3. The chain has TRBV7-2 and TRBJ1-5; TRBD1 matches 8 bases. V lost 1 base, J lost 6 bases, and 2 bases stayed unmatched. Germline V gene sequence: CDR1 SGHTA, CDR2 FQGNSA. The CDR3 has 14 residues. The CDR3 nucleotides are TGTGCCAGCAGCTTAGGTGACAGGGGTCAGCCCCAGCATTTT. Translating it yields CASSLGDRGQPQHF. Using reference TRBV7-2 and TRBJ1-5 for the parts outside the CDR3, the full variable domain is GAGVSQSPSNKVTEKGKDVELRCDPISGHTALYWYRQSLGQGLEFLIYFQGNSAPDKSGLPSDRFSAERTGGSVSTLTIQRTQQEDSAVYLCASSLGDRGQPQHFGDGTRLSIL.

This clone has only a few counts. The J gene is TRBJ2-1, the V gene TRBV5-6, with unresolved D. Trimming cost V 0 bases and J 5 bases, with 6 bases left between them. The germline V gene encodes CDR1 SGHDT and CDR2 YYEEEE. This CDR3 is built from 13 residues. The CDR3 spells CASSLELNNEQFF. The CDR3 DNA is TGTGCCAGCAGCTTGGAGCTAAACAATGAGCAGTTCTTC.

This clone appeared a single time. The rearrangement joins TRBV28 to TRBJ1-1, with 7 nucleotides matching TRBD1. Trimming took 8 bases from V and 1 from J; bases not matched to a gene: 4. The CDR3 loop spans 13 amino acids. Germline V gene lookup returns CDR1 MDHEN and CDR2 SYDVKM. CDR3 in DNA: TGTGCCAGCTTCGACAGGGCGAACACTGAAGCTTTCTTT. Amino acids: CASFDRANTEAFF.

The genes are TRBV6-5 and TRBJ1-2; 9 nucleotides align to TRBD1. The CDR3 has 14 residues. Per the germline V gene, CDR1 is MNHEY and CDR2 is SVGAGI. Trimming at V came to 4 bases and at J to 5 bases, leaving 5 bases not matched to a gene. In DNA, the CDR3 is TGTGCCAGCAGTTGGGCGGACAGGGGATATGGCTACACCTTC. This sequence encodes CASSWADRGYGYTF.

The chain uses TRBV15 and TRBJ2-7; 12 bases match TRBD1. Trimming removed 2 bases from V and 6 bases from J; junction bases left unmatched: 8. The CDR3 runs to 16 residues. CDR1 LNHNV and CDR2 YYDKDF come from the germline V gene (reference sequence). For the CDR3, the DNA is TGTGCCACCAGCAGATTTTCCGGGACAGGGGGCACCGAGCAGTACTTC. Translated, it gives CATSRFSGTGGTEQYF.

Notes on this clone: A read error may produce the germline difference seen at one junction end. For the CDR3, the DNA is TGTGCCAGCAGTGAATATAGGGGCTTTAACCCTTTTTTT. It translates to CASSEYRGFNPFF. This sequence joins TRBV25-1 and TRBJ1-1; possible D gene TRBD1, 5 bases. CDR3 length equals 13 residues. The V gene's germline CDR1 is MGHDK and CDR2 SYGVNS.

The sample holds a few counts of this clone. The chain is built from TRBV30 and TRBJ2-2; D might be TRBD2 (5 bases). V lost 3 bases and J 5 bases, leaving 13 bases between the germline ends. The CDR3 has 14 amino acids. The V gene's germline CDR1 is GTSNPN and CDR2 SVGIG (reference sequence). CDR3 amino acids: CAWRLLVGTGELFF. CDR3 coding DNA: TGTGCCTGGAGGTTACTAGTGGGGACCGGGGAGCTGTTTTTT.

This chain joins TRBV13 and TRBJ2-7; 11 bases fit TRBD2. Germline trimming cut 3 bases from V and 2 bases from J; bases unmatched to any gene: 3. This CDR3 has 15 amino acids. Germline V gives CDR1 PRHDT, CDR2 FYEKMQ (reference sequence). CDR3 nucleotides: TGTGCCAGCAGCTTCCGGGGACTAGCGGCCTACGAGCAGTACTTC. Protein: CASSFRGLAAYEQYF.

The chain is built from TRBV7-2 and TRBJ2-7, with 16 bases matching TRBD2. CDR3 length: 16 residues. The V gene's germline CDR1 is SGHTA and CDR2 FQGNSA. Trimming cost V 8 bases and J 4 bases; bases outside gene matches: 8. The CDR3 here is CASGPGTSGRAYEQYF. The CDR3 DNA follows: TGTGCCAGCGGACCCGGGACTAGCGGGAGGGCTTACGAGCAGTACTTC.

The gene calls are TRBV18 and TRBJ2-3, with D perhaps matching TRBD1 (6 bases). The CDR3 has 15 residues. Per the germline V gene, CDR1 is KGHSH and CDR2 is LQKENI. Trimming left V 1 base short and J 4 bases short, with 12 bases between. The DNA for the CDR3 is TGTGCCAGCTCACCACTTTCGACAGGCCCAGATACGCAGTATTTT. Protein product: CASSPLSTGPDTQYF.

The rearrangement links TRBV9 to TRBJ2-5; perhaps TRBD2 as D (5 bases). The V gene's germline CDR1 is SGDLS and CDR2 YYNGEE. Trimming shortened V by 2 bases and J by 5 bases, and 19 bases separated the two germline ends. CDR3 length: 16 amino acids. The chain's CDR3 is CASSVGSGLGLETQYF. DNA of the CDR3: TGTGCCAGCAGCGTTGGAAGTGGACTCGGGTTGGAGACCCAGTACTTC.

The chain couples TRBV6-5 to TRBJ2-7; 8 bases are a match to TRBD2. V shed 6 bases and J 4 bases; nucleotides not matched to a gene: 5. CDR1 and CDR2 (germline): MNHEY, SVGAGI. The CDR3 is made up of 13 amino acids. This chain's CDR3 is CASRQAGDYEQYF. In nucleotides, the CDR3 is TGTGCCAGCAGACAAGCGGGGGATTACGAGCAGTACTTC.

The V gene is TRBV11-3, the J gene TRBJ2-3; possible D gene TRBD2, 6 bases. This CDR3 has 15 residues. Germline V gives CDR1 SGHNT, CDR2 YENEEA. Trimming removed 3 bases from V and 3 bases from J, with 13 bases in between. The CDR3 nucleotides are TGTGCCAGCAGCTTTGCAGGCGGGGAAACAGATACGCAGTATTTT. It translates to CASSFAGGETDTQYF.

This rearrangement joins TRBV19 to TRBJ1-1; a possible D gene is TRBD1 (5 bases). This CDR3 is 13 amino acids long. CDR1 LNHDA and CDR2 SQIVND come from the germline V gene (reference sequence). Trimming took off 5 bases at V and 4 bases at J, with 11 bases between the two ends. CDR3 sequence reads: CASSLGPATEAFF. The DNA of the CDR3 is TGTGCCAGTAGTCTGGGGCCGGCCACTGAAGCTTTCTTT.